In this sample, the clone carrying this T cell receptor (beta chain) turned up once. These data are taken from a study of CD8 T cells in Susac syndrome. Study-level background: Within the group of sequenced Susac syndrome patients, more than 5 had active disease and eight or nine were in remission. Treatment status at blood draw for the Susac syndrome patients was therapy-naive, corticosteroids, or intravenous immunoglobulin alone.

Random hexamers primed reverse transcription of roughly 0.45 to 1 ug RNA. TCRdb re-called the immunoSEQ multiplex PCR reads through MiXCR, storing one row per CDR3 protein. The sample has some 170,000 distinct CDR3 sequences; just under 95% are singletons. The CDR3 is 17 residues long. CDR1 and CDR2 from the germline V gene are SGHTA and FQGNSA. The V gene lost 0 bases and the J gene lost 0 bases, with 9 bases spanning the gap. This TCR was recovered from a human donor with Susac syndrome. The chain couples TRBV7-2 to TRBJ2-6, with a weak D call TRBD1 (5 bases). The sample taken for sequencing was CD4+ T cells from PBMCs. The CDR3 DNA reads TGTGCCAGCAGCTTAGCAGGGGTTGCCTCTGGGGCCAACGTCCTGACTTTC. Residues: CASSLAGVASGANVLTF.